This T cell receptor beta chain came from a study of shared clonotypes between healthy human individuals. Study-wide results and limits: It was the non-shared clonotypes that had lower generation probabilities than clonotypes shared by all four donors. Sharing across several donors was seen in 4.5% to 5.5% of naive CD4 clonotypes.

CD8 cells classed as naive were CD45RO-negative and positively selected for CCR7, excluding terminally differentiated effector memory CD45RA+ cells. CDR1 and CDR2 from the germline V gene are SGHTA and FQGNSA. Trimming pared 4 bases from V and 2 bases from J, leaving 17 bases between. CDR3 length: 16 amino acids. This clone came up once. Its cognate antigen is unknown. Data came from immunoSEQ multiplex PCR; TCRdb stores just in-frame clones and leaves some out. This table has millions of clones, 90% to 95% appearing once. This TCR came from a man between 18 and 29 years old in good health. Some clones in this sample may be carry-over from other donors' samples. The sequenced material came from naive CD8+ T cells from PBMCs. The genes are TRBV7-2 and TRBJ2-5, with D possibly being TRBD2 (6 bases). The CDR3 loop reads CASSSGLGLYQETQYF. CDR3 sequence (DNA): TGTGCCAGCAGCTCTGGGCTGGGACTGTATCAAGAGACCCAGTACTTC.